These T cell receptor beta chains were read from a single sample in a study of blood T cell repertoires in COVID-19. Measured with immunoSEQ multiplex PCR; TCRdb has only the in-frame clones, and not every one. The sample holds over 100,000 clones, about 86% seen once. Sequencing input: peripheral blood. These receptors originate from a woman of 80 years or more with active or convalescent COVID-19. Each CDR3 is given with its conserved first and last residue. The order of the fields is V gene, clone size, CDR3 protein. The size of a clone is reported for some rows only, either as once, few or many, or as a class for expanded clones.

TRBV28 | . | CASRKQGDGGYTF
TRBV27 | . | CASSLNRDRGEDTYNSPLHF
TRBV30 | . | CAWTGGMWTEAFF
TRBV29-1 | . | CSGFGQGIETQYF
TRBV10-3 | . | CAISWTENNEKLFF
TRBV6-2/TRBV6-3 | . | CASSSQVQETQYF
TRBV28 | once | CASSRPDRGDGYTF
TRBV24-1 | once | CASKPGTGPFHSNQPQHF
TRBV5-1 | . | CASSLPGQGSLTNEKLFF
TRBV28 | . | CASSSWTSNTEAFF
TRBV5-1 | . | CASSFGQGGPDTQYF
TRBV4-3 | . | CASSQAWREGTNIQYF
TRBV7-8 | once | CASRTSGREQYF
TRBV25-1 | . | CASSADRENTDTQYF
TRBV4-1 | . | CASSQDLTGGWETQYF
TRBV19 | . | CASSIISNTGELFF
TRBV27 | . | CASRFGRTSGDEQFF
TRBV2 | once | CASSDESRNTGELFF
TRBV28 | . | CASSLEGYSNQPQHF
TRBV28 | . | CASSPTGRGDQPQHF
TRBV4-2 | few | CASSPGGDAFF
TRBV4-1 | . | CASSLSGAYQETQYF
TRBV5-1 | . | CASSISTGGYNEQFF
TRBV29-1 | . | CSVTLAGVSYNEQFF
TRBV9 | . | CASSPQTGASSGNTIYF
TRBV19 | medium-sized | CASRPLAGAYEQYF
TRBV4-2 | once | CASSQASPNEKLFF
TRBV11-2 | . | CASSPREGGIYGYTF
TRBV15 | . | CATSTRQGHQPQHF
TRBV28 | . | CASSRPEGGSPLHF
TRBV24-1 | . | CATTAPGGNTEAFF
TRBV7-2 | once | CASSLGDRVSDYGYTF
TRBV2 | once | CAGHRDRSTTEAFF
TRBV6-5 | . | CASGLSADTQYF
TRBV2 | . | CASSVRGLAQSSYNEQFF
TRBV28 | . | CASSLERGKAKNIQYF
TRBV7-8 | . | CASSLTGTGLREQYF
TRBV2 | . | CASSELSQGWSEQYF
TRBV7-9 | . | CASSLPGRLEAFF
TRBV11-2 | . | CASSLDSGQGLVEQYF
TRBV7-3 | . | CASSYASSSTDTQYF
TRBV9 | . | CASSGGGRANEQFF
TRBV11-2 | few | CASSLTGAGVGLSPF
TRBV7-2 | . | CASSPRNGLRGTNEKLFF
TRBV11-2 | . | CASSLGRLARLEDTQYF
TRBV9 | . | CASSIGVTRETQYF
TRBV7-2 | . | CASSRFQGRGEAFF
TRBV2 | . | CASSPGLGGHNEQFF
TRBV2 | . | CASSGSGVTEAFF
TRBV6-4 | . | CARPKRAGGNQPQHF
TRBV19 | . | CASTRTTLSSGNTIYF
TRBV6-2/TRBV6-3 | . | CASSSSWGGRVLEQYF
TRBV28 | . | CASSWDLGTSGTGELFF